This T cell receptor beta chain stems from a study of human T cells and chemical hapten exposure. Study details: Chiefly women, the patients showed alopecia areata, totalis or universalis.

TCRdb re-derived calls from the RACE reads in MiXCR, one entry per CDR3 protein. The sample shows nearly 110,000 distinct CDR3 sequences, around 12% of them seen only once. CDR3 size: 16 residues. Trimming stripped 0 bases from V and 0 bases from J, with 6 bases between. CDR1 and CDR2 from the germline V gene are LGHNA and YSLEER. Indicated time point: pre-sensitization, week 0. The treatment is: therapeutic diphenylcyclopropenone sensitization with weekly scalp DPC. A few counts support this clonotype. Sequencing was performed on whole blood, taken in connection with sensitization to the hapten diphenylcyclopropenone (DPC). J is TRBJ2-6 and V is TRBV4-3; D gene uncertain. This clonotype was sampled from a woman in her forties or fifties with alopecia areata. Some clones in this sample may be carry-over from other donors' samples. The CDR3 nucleotides read TGCGCCAGCAGCCAAGAATGGGGCTCTGGGGCCAACGTCCTGACTTTC. Translation gives CASSQEWGSGANVLTF.